This T cell receptor beta chain originates from a study of naive and memory T cell subsets. Comment on this clonotype: The antigen is unknown.

Regarding the study as a whole: Especially in CD8 cells, naive repertoires contained a few larger clonotypes, possibly CD45RA-re-expressing memory cells.

Both TRBC1 and TRBC2 were covered by a beta constant-region primer of two equimolar oligonucleotides. Nested alpha and beta constant-region primers with the SP2 primer drove four PCR rounds on ligated cDNA. Each CDR3 protein gets one entry after TCRdb re-called the UMI-ligation and nested PCR reads with MiXCR. This sample yields more than 120,000 distinct CDR3 sequences, of which approximately 20% are seen a single time; roughly 0.6% belongs to the top ten. CDR1 and CDR2 (germline): LGHNA, YSLEER. J was trimmed by 2 bases and V by 2 bases; bases with no gene match: 9. The CDR3 totals 17 residues. V is TRBV4-3 and J is TRBJ1-1; 9 positions match TRBD1. The receptor's source is a human donor in good health. The source material was naive CD8+ T cells from blood. The DNA for the CDR3 is TGCGCCAGCAGCCAACTTAGGACAGGGGAGGGAAACACTGAAGCTTTCTTT. This gives the protein CASSQLRTGEGNTEAFF.